This T cell receptor beta chain originates from a study of cytomegalovirus exposure and HLA in healthy donors (dated by TCRdb to between 2016 and 2019). Background for the entire study: An earlier analysis of approximately 590 of the donors reported 250 to 300 Gb of sequence data and about 100 million unique TCR beta sequences from approximately 180 million T cells. On average, about 240,000 unique TCR beta nucleotide sequences were sequenced per donor among a few hundred genotyped donors of the cohort, with around 19% of those sequences being non-productive. In an earlier analysis of roughly 540 of the donors, high-throughput TCR beta sequencing was used to judge whether each TCR beta V gene segment behaved as functional or pseudogenic. In addition to the first cohort of around 670 subjects, a separate validation cohort of over 90 different subjects was used. Of the roughly 390 genotyped donors, about 80% fell in the genetic ancestry cluster associated with self-reported Caucasian donors. Five DR-DQ haplotypes were handled as single units for association and clustering, since linkage in the cohort was strong. Every repertoire in the discovery cohort had been generated on one and the same sequencing platform. Genome-wide SNP genotypes for about three fifths of the roughly 670 donors were used in a later genetic analysis, which treated that subset as a discovery cohort. Both class I and class II loci were covered by HLA typing, at four-digit resolution. An early release that covered fewer than 750 HLA-typed donors contained approximately 300 gigabases of sequencing data and tens of millions of unique TCR sequences. The study profiled the T cell repertoires of 500 to 800 subjects by immunosequencing and related them to cytomegalovirus serostatus. A later analysis re-examined previously published TCR beta repertoires from just over 650 donors and added high-resolution HLA genotyping to investigate patterns of TCR occurrence. Rather than drawing on any new phenotypic data, the later analysis identified candidate immune exposures from TCR beta sequences and the way those sequences occurred across donors. Alongside the repertoire data, information on donor age, sex, ethnicity and CMV serostatus was compiled. High-throughput TCR immunosequencing, statistical association of individual TCRs with disease status, and machine learning were combined to predict cytomegalovirus infection status. The number of donors typed differed by locus, with roughly 629-640 for A, B, C, DRB1 and DQB1, 522 for DQA1, 606 for DPA1, and some 470 for DPB1. The study was designed to test whether signatures of past pathogen exposure could be identified by cataloging public T cell receptors. The paper's findings and limits, for the study overall: It was suggested by the authors that the approach could potentially be generalized to other disease states and immunological phenotypes. A later analysis reported that several top co-occurrence clusters appeared linked to parvovirus B19, influenza, CMV and Epstein-Barr virus. The classifier was reported to diagnose cytomegalovirus status with high specificity and sensitivity in both the original cohort and the validation cohort. The only immune exposure information available for the cohort was CMV serostatus. Because some donors lacked HLA typing at each locus, the association tests relied only on the typed subset. V-gene and J-gene trimming of TCR beta chains was associated with a missense DCLRE1C variant in a later genetic analysis, and the association was replicated in an independent cohort. Three of the identified cytomegalovirus-associated TCR beta chains were confirmed in vitro to be specific for cytomegalovirus antigens. Linkage disequilibrium might explain the correlated functional status among segregating V segments, but an unknown experimental factor could not be ruled out. This cohort had only TCR beta chains sequenced, and the lack of alpha or paired-chain data limited which features could be detected. A group of highly shared sequence variants was considered likely to be a technical artifact of the sequencing pipeline. When HLA alleles, especially DR and DQ, strongly co-occurred, attributing TCR associations to individual alleles was difficult. Sequencing depth was assumed to be roughly uniform across donors in the presence/absence analyses, though that assumption may not hold. In the study, 150 to 200 TCR beta chains were listed as associated with cytomegalovirus. A later analysis found that HLA-associated TCR beta chains were more clonally expanded and had lower generation probabilities than equally common non-associated chains. Most TCR sequences were observed very rarely across donors, whereas some public TCRs were present in many individuals. The 87-base-pair reads could not distinguish some IMGT-functional V segments, including TRBV6-2 and TRBV6-3, so those segments were excluded. A further reported finding was that TCR beta sequences accurately predicted the HLA-A and HLA-B alleles for most subjects in the first cohort. A later analysis found that most CMV-associated TCR beta chains appeared HLA-restricted, with HLA associations seemingly driven largely by CMV exposure. In a later analysis, TCR association rates were found to vary across HLA loci, with the most associated TCRs seen for DRB1 alleles and the fewest for HLA-C alleles. According to a later genetic analysis, donors in an Asian-associated ancestry cluster had fewer N-insertions in productive TCRs than the roughly 670-donor mean. Because counts were too low, approximately 18 rarely observed V segments, including chromosome 9 orphons, were excluded from the earlier analysis of about 500 of the donors. Broadly in line with IMGT annotations, most TCR beta V segments showed up in productive rearrangements about 87% or about 30% of the time in an earlier analysis of some 590 of the donors. A later analysis associated around 16,000 TCR beta sequences with specific HLA alleles at a false discovery rate of 0.05.

The cohort was made up of 500 to 850 healthy bone marrow donors. Cohort members were all nominally healthy when sampled, although unrecorded immune exposures were likely present. The donor tested CMV seronegative and was one of the 352 seronegative cohort members. Each donor provided a peripheral blood sample, and peripheral blood mononuclear cells were used for TCR beta sequencing. Genomic DNA was extracted from the blood cell samples with the Qiagen DNeasy Blood Extraction Kit. CDR1 and CDR2 are drawn from the germline V gene: SQVTM, ANQGSEA. From its cysteine to its phenylalanine, the CDR3 spans 13 amino acids. Only the CDR3 region is kept as DNA, spanning 39 bases read in frame from base 1. V sheds 4 bases and J sheds 1 base, leaving 10 bases between their ends. The library was generated by the immunoSEQ multiplex PCR assay. For the multiplex PCR, a mixture combining 60 forward primers for TCR Vbeta segments and 13 reverse primers for TCR Jbeta segments was used. The CDR3 region of rearranged TCR beta genes was amplified from genomic DNA by a multiplex PCR assay. The amplified TCR beta libraries were sequenced on the Illumina HiSeq System as 87-base-pair reads. In the authors' own workflow: A later analysis tallied about 77 million unique TCR beta chains across the 600 to 700 repertoires, and approximately 9.9 million of those chains were shared by two or more donors. To remove PCR and sequencing errors, raw reads were error-corrected and collapsed into unique sequences using a nearest-neighbor algorithm that merged closely related sequences. CDR3 sequences were aligned to IMGT reference sequences to assign V, D and J gene segments. Each retained sequence needed at least a six-nucleotide match to both a V gene segment and a J gene segment. A rearrangement was called productive if the CDR3 had no stop codons and remained in frame with V and J, and every other rearrangement was called non-productive. CDR3 was defined according to IMGT convention as the region running from the second conserved V-encoded cysteine to the conserved J-encoded phenylalanine. The earlier analysis of about 530 of the donors excluded any sequence lacking an unambiguous match to a single V gene segment. In an earlier analysis of some 590 of the donors, a V segment was called functional when productive rearrangements were above 56.7%, and segregating when the standard deviation between donors exceeded 5%. A statistical classification framework was developed to diagnose cytomegalovirus status using the catalog of TCR beta chain sequences. In a later analysis, V and J genes were assigned by comparing TCR nucleotide sequences against IMGT/GENE-DB human TR gene sequences. Using the TCRdist pipeline, a later analysis assigned CDR3 sequences along with most-parsimonious VDJ recombination scenarios. In a later analysis, each TCR beta chain was defined by its CDR3 amino acid sequence together with its V-gene family, and reads lacking a unique V-gene family were excluded. To address suspected cross-contamination and a sequencing artifact, a later analysis removed around 600 highly shared, low-generation-probability nucleotide sequences. In a later analysis, a clonal expansion index for each public chain was calculated from normalized within-repertoire ranks of inferred template counts. Generation probabilities in a later analysis came from a VDJ recombination model fitted to out-of-frame rearrangements, and those results were checked against IGoR. Hypergeometric tests were used in a later analysis to score TCR-TCR, TCR-HLA and TCR-CMV co-occurrence, with a repertoire-size bias correction applied to the TCR pairs. False discovery rates were estimated in a later analysis by permuting HLA or CMV assignments 20 times. In a later analysis, co-occurring TCRs were grouped using DBSCAN, with TCRdist sequence similarity added in when clustering inside HLA-allele-positive subsets. For co-occurrence clustering, repertoires with fewer than 30,000 or more than 120,000 public chains were excluded, along with roughly 5 repertoires with anomalous nucleotide sharing. TCRdb stores this immuneACCESS table with in-frame sequences only. Part of the clones is absent; in the studies checked, under half of the shortfall reflects unresolved V genes, and no reason is known for the rest. Clone size and the V and J calls come from that table; the DNA yielded D and trimming. The sample data list about 120,000 clones, and around 65% of these were observed just once. The ten top clones hold more than 1.5% of the sample.

About this clone: Its target antigen remains unknown. No much larger clonotype is one base removed from it; base qualities were not supplied.

The source is a man between 18 and 35 years old in good health and CMV-seronegative. Here the chain combines TRBV29-1 and TRBJ1-1, with TRBD1 tentatively as D gene (5 bases match). Material for sequencing was PBMCs. The CDR3 amino acid sequence is: CSVAGRGNTEAFF. In nucleotides, the sequence is TGCAGCGTTGCAGGGCGAGGGAACACTGAAGCTTTCTTT. Where the CDR3 stops, the reference TRBV29-1 and TRBJ1-1 genes take over; the full variable domain is SAVISQKPSRDICQRGTSLTIQCQVDSQVTMMFWYRQQPGQSLTLIATANQGSEATYESGFVIDKFPISRPNLTFSTLTVSNMSPEDSSIYLCSVAGRGNTEAFFGQGTRLTVV.